This TCR beta chain appears in the sequencing data of a study of OX40 agonist ivuxolimab in advanced cancers. Study at large: Participants averaged roughly 57 years of age (range 23 to 79) and were around 85% male.

Generated by immunoSEQ multiplex PCR, the TCRdb table keeps only in-frame clones and is missing some. The repertoire holds about 99,000 clones, with approximately 95% as singletons. Study results and caveats: At doses 0.1 to 3.0 mg/kg, CD4+ and CD8+ clones expanded.

Autoimmune disease history or systemic immunosuppression excluded patients. From germline, CDR1 is SGHVS and CDR2 FNYEAQ. The ends were cut back, 5 bases at V and 1 base at J, with 11 bases in the middle. The CDR3 contains 15 residues. On this clone: Its specificity is not known.

The chain links TRBV7-6 to TRBJ1-4; D is unresolved. The sequence was collected from an adult with an advanced solid tumor such as melanoma, head and neck, liver or kidney cancer. Specimen: CD4+ or CD8+ T cells sorted from blood, collected in a trial of the OX40 agonist ivuxolimab. The CDR3: CASSQTEETNEKLFF. As DNA, the CDR3 is TGTGCCAGCAGCCAAACAGAGGAAACTAATGAAAAACTGTTTTTT.